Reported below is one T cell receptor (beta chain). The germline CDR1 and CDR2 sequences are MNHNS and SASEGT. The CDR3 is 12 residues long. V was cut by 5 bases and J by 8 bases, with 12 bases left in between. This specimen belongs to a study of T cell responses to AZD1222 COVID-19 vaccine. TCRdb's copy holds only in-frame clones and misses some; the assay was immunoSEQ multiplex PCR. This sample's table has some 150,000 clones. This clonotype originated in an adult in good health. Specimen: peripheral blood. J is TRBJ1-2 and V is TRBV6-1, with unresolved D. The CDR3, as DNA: TGTGCCAGCAGTTCGGGCCTGGAAGGCTACACCTTC. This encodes CASSSGLEGYTF.